This T cell receptor (beta chain) was sequenced for a study of T cells in Graves' hyperthyroidism and ophthalmopathy. This CDR3 region has 16 residues. Trimming took 4 bases from V and 1 from J, leaving 16 bases between them. Per the germline V gene, CDR1 is SNHLY and CDR2 is FYNNEI. TCR beta CDR3 sequences were amplified from RNA transcripts. When the TCR CDR3 underwent first-round RT-PCR, the HTBI primer set was used. TCRdb recomputed calls from the multiplex PCR reads with MiXCR, one row per CDR3 protein. The sample has 350,000 to 500,000 distinct CDR3 sequences; about an eighth are singletons. Hyperthyroidism in the patients, aged 18 to 65, was newly diagnosed and under 2 months in duration. Diagnosis relied on clinical symptoms, serum thyroxine and TRAb, thyroid ultrasound and orbital computed tomography. PBMCs were obtained from about 9.9 ml fresh peripheral blood. This clonotype was observed many times.

The chain carries TRBV2 and TRBJ1-1; D gene ambiguous. Sequenced material: blood. The TCR sequence derives from a woman aged 18-29 years with Graves' hyperthyroidism. DNA for the CDR3: TGTGCCAGCAGTGGAGCAGGCGGAGGTCGGAACACTGAAGCTTTCTTT. Encoded protein: CASSGAGGGRNTEAFF.